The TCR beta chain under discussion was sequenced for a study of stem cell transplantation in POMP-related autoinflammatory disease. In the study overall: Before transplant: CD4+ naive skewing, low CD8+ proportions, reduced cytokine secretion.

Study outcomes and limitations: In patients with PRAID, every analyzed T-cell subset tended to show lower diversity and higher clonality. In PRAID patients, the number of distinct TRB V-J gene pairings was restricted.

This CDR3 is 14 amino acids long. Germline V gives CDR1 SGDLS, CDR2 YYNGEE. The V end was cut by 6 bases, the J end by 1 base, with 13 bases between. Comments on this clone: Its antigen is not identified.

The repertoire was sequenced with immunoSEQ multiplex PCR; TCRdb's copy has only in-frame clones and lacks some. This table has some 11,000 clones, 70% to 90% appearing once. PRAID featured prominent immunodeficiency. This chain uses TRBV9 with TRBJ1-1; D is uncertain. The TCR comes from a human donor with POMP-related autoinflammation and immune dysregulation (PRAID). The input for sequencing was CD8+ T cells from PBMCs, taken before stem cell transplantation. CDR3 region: CASTTTGGNTEAFF. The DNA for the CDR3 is TGTGCCAGCACTACCACGGGAGGGAACACTGAAGCTTTCTTT.